This entry features one T cell receptor (beta chain) sequence. V dropped 11 bases and J dropped 1 base, with 15 bases sitting between them. The CDR3 is made up of 14 amino acids. CDR1 is MNHEY and CDR2 is SVGAGI in the germline V gene. The data originate from a study of T cell responses to AZD1222 COVID-19 vaccine. Data came from immunoSEQ multiplex PCR; TCRdb stores just in-frame clones and leaves some out. This sample has 150,000 to 200,000 clones; 94% occur once, and the top ten carry around 0.66%. The sequencing used peripheral blood, collected on day 0 of AZD1222 vaccination. This rearrangement joins TRBV6-5 to TRBJ1-5; D possibly corresponds to TRBD1 (6 bases). The receptor comes from an adult in good health. CDR3: CAALGGGSNQPQHF. For the CDR3, the DNA is TGTGCCGCCCTGGGGGGCGGCAGCAATCAGCCCCAGCATTTT.